The clone carrying this T cell receptor (beta chain) was observed once. The antigen is not known. Bulk CD8+ and CD4+ cells came from magnetic negative isolation; CD8+ TEMRA by FACS. The CDR3 contains 16 residues. The trim removed 2 bases at V and 1 base at J, leaving 9 bases unmatched. Germline CDR1 is SGHRS and CDR2 is YFSETQ. The entry originates in a study of CD8 T cells in Susac syndrome. Across the study: When blood was drawn, the patients with Susac syndrome were therapy-naive, on corticosteroids, or on intravenous immunoglobulin alone.

Findings and limits, study-wide: CD4+ repertoires of Susac syndrome patients lacked detectable clonal expansion.

Random hexamers were used to reverse transcribe the RNA input (about 0.5 to 1 ug). It was immunoSEQ multiplex PCR that amplified TCR beta CDR3 across 54 Vbeta and 13 Jbeta. One entry per CDR3 protein, called by TCRdb with MiXCR from the immunoSEQ multiplex PCR reads. In the table there are roughly 200,000 distinct CDR3 sequences, around 94% of which are singletons. The receptor was isolated from a human donor with Susac syndrome. The rearrangement links TRBV5-1 to TRBJ2-7, with 7 nucleotides matching TRBD2. Source material: CD4+ T cells from PBMCs. The DNA for the CDR3 is TGCGCCAGCAGCTTTGTTCTGGGGGGGGATTCCTACGAGCAGTACTTC. It codes for CASSFVLGGDSYEQYF.